This is a list of T cell receptor beta chains from one sample in a study of blood T cell repertoires in COVID-19. TCRdb's table, derived via immunoSEQ multiplex PCR, lists solely in-frame clones and lacks some. In the table there are 90,000 to 110,000 clones, roughly 75% of which are singletons. The sample consisted of peripheral blood. The source is a human donor in a cohort sampled during active or convalescent COVID-19. CDR3s include the opening cysteine and the closing phenylalanine or tryptophan. A D gene is named only where the DNA matches it firmly. A row's size may be missing; if present it is once, few, many or a size class.

v_gene	d_gene	abundance	j_gene	CDR3aa	CDR3nt
TRBV28	TRBD1	once	TRBJ2-7	CASRRWTGIYEQYF	TGTGCCAGCAGACGCTGGACAGGGATCTACGAGCAGTACTTC
TRBV5-1	NA	NA	TRBJ1-3	CASSLPGVGNTIYF	TGCGCCAGCAGCTTGCCAGGGGTCGGAAACACCATATATTTT
TRBV5-4	NA	NA	TRBJ2-7	CASSSLQKPYEQYF	TGTGCCAGCAGCTCACTACAAAAGCCCTACGAGCAGTACTTC
TRBV19	NA	NA	TRBJ1-5	CASSSTGYQPQHF	TGTGCCAGTAGCTCAACAGGTTACCAGCCCCAGCATTTT
TRBV27	TRBD1	NA	TRBJ2-7	CASKRTGAGYEQYF	TGTGCCAGCAAGAGGACAGGGGCGGGGTACGAGCAGTACTTC
TRBV7-9	NA	NA	TRBJ2-4	CASSVGQQFIAKNIQYF	TGTGCCAGCAGCGTCGGACAGCAGTTCATAGCCAAAAACATTCAGTACTTC
TRBV28	NA	NA	TRBJ2-7	CASSLAGTNYEQYF	TGTGCCAGCAGTTTGGCCGGGACAAACTACGAGCAGTACTTC
TRBV11-3	TRBD2	NA	TRBJ2-3	CASSLAGGRTDTQYF	TGTGCCAGCAGCCTAGCGGGAGGCCGCACAGATACGCAGTATTTT
TRBV3-1/TRBV3-2	NA	NA	TRBJ1-2	CASTPYGHQSYTF	TGTGCCAGCACCCCATATGGGCATCAAAGCTACACCTTC
TRBV5-6	NA	NA	TRBJ1-2	CASSWEGLYGYTF	TGTGCCAGCAGTTGGGAGGGTCTATATGGCTACACCTTC
TRBV27	NA	NA	TRBJ2-4	CASSLWATPPENIQYF	TGTGCCAGCAGTTTATGGGCTACCCCTCCGGAAAACATTCAGTACTTC
TRBV5-1	TRBD1	NA	TRBJ1-2	CASSVAGQGALGYTF	TGCGCCAGCAGCGTGGCGGGACAGGGGGCATTGGGCTACACCTTC
TRBV4-3	NA	once	TRBJ2-3	CASSQDWLGDTQYF	TGCGCCAGCAGCCAAGATTGGCTAGGTGATACGCAGTATTTT
TRBV29-1	TRBD1	NA	TRBJ1-1	CSVGGQAVEAFF	TGCAGCGTGGGAGGACAGGCCGTTGAAGCTTTCTTT
TRBV11-2	TRBD2	NA	TRBJ2-3	CASMGTRVNTDTQYF	TGTGCCAGCATGGGGACTAGGGTAAACACAGATACGCAGTATTTT
TRBV30	TRBD2	NA	TRBJ2-1	CAWALLAGAYNEQFF	TGTGCCTGGGCACTCCTAGCGGGAGCTTACAATGAGCAGTTCTTC
TRBV28	TRBD2	NA	TRBJ2-1	CASSLPLSGSYNEQFF	TGTGCCAGCAGTTTACCCCTTAGCGGGAGCTACAATGAGCAGTTCTTC
TRBV4-2	TRBD1	NA	TRBJ2-7	CASSYQQGSPYEQYF	TGTGCCAGCAGTTATCAACAGGGGTCTCCCTACGAGCAGTACTTC
TRBV6-1	NA	NA	TRBJ2-7	CASSERRGRDRDEQYF	TGTGCCAGCAGTGAAAGGCGGGGAAGGGACCGAGACGAGCAGTACTTC
TRBV7-9	NA	NA	TRBJ1-6	CASSKGGFRNSPLHF	TGTGCCAGCAGCAAGGGGGGGTTCAGGAATTCACCCCTCCACTTT
TRBV14	NA	NA	TRBJ2-3	CASSLPGVTTDTQYF	TGTGCCAGCAGCCTCCCGGGAGTTACCACAGATACGCAGTATTTT
TRBV10-3	TRBD2	NA	TRBJ2-1	CAISESKGLAGDNEQFF	TGTGCCATCAGTGAGTCGAAGGGTCTAGCGGGGGACAATGAGCAGTTCTTC
TRBV29-1	TRBD2	NA	TRBJ2-1	CSVEGLAGDEQFF	TGCAGCGTCGAGGGACTAGCGGGGGATGAGCAGTTCTTC
TRBV5-1	NA	few	TRBJ2-5	CASSLGQEGETQYF	TGCGCCAGCAGCTTGGGGCAGGAGGGAGAGACCCAGTACTTC
TRBV29-1	NA	NA	TRBJ2-6	CSVSVGSGANVLTF	TGCAGCGTGAGCGTCGGCTCTGGGGCCAACGTCCTGACTTTC
TRBV19	NA	NA	TRBJ2-6	CASSIGSGAGANVLTF	TGTGCCAGTAGTATAGGTTCCGGAGCTGGGGCCAACGTCCTGACTTTC
TRBV30	NA	NA	TRBJ1-1	CAWRPLAGGPIMNTEAFF	TGTGCCTGGAGGCCTCTAGCGGGGGGACCCATCATGAACACTGAAGCTTTCTTT
TRBV6-2/TRBV6-3	NA	once	TRBJ1-4	CASSRNEKLFF	TGTGCCAGCAGTCGGAATGAAAAACTGTTTTTT
TRBV7-6	NA	NA	TRBJ2-7	CASSFGLNYEQYF	TGTGCCAGCAGCTTTGGACTGAACTACGAGCAGTACTTC
TRBV29-1	TRBD2	NA	TRBJ2-3	CSVFSGRQWSTDTQYF	TGCAGCGTTTTTAGCGGGAGGCAGTGGAGCACAGATACGCAGTATTTT
TRBV19	NA	few	TRBJ1-5	CASSIGRTGGNQPQHF	TGTGCCAGTAGTATAGGAAGGACTGGAGGCAATCAGCCCCAGCATTTT
TRBV11-2	TRBD2	few	TRBJ2-5	CASSLVIGGGRQETQYF	TGTGCCAGCAGCTTAGTTATTGGGGGGGGGAGACAAGAGACCCAGTACTTC
TRBV15	TRBD1	NA	TRBJ2-3	CATSSRDRGLLDTQYF	TGTGCCACCAGCAGCCGGGACAGGGGCCTCTTAGATACGCAGTATTTT
TRBV19	NA	few	TRBJ1-4	CASSLSEWSEKLFF	TGTGCCAGTAGTCTCTCTGAGTGGAGTGAAAAACTGTTTTTT
TRBV6-5	TRBD1	NA	TRBJ2-7	CASTPGQGPSYEQYF	TGTGCCAGCACTCCGGGACAGGGGCCTTCCTACGAGCAGTACTTC
TRBV20-1	TRBD2	NA	TRBJ2-7	CSADIAGPQYF	TGCAGTGCTGACATAGCGGGACCGCAGTACTTC
TRBV11-2	TRBD2	many	TRBJ2-7	CASRHGTSGSKLIYEQYF	TGTGCCAGCAGACACGGGACTAGCGGGAGTAAGCTGATCTACGAGCAGTACTTC
TRBV19	NA	NA	TRBJ2-5	CASSTGAPPQETQYF	TGTGCCAGTAGTACAGGGGCGCCCCCCCAAGAGACCCAGTACTTC
TRBV6-2/TRBV6-3	TRBD2	NA	TRBJ2-7	CASSPIPGTSGTYEQYF	TGTGCCAGCAGTCCGATCCCCGGGACTAGCGGCACCTACGAGCAGTACTTC
TRBV28	NA	once	TRBJ2-7	CASSLPSYEQYF	TGTGCCAGCAGTTTACCCAGCTACGAGCAGTACTTC
TRBV28	NA	NA	TRBJ1-5	CASSSPWGGKLASNQPQHF	TGTGCCAGCAGTTCCCCCTGGGGCGGAAAATTGGCCAGCAATCAGCCCCAGCATTTT
TRBV7-8	TRBD1	once	TRBJ1-5	CASTRDRDQPQHF	TGTGCCAGCACCCGGGACAGGGATCAGCCCCAGCATTTT
TRBV7-9	TRBD2	NA	TRBJ2-7	CASSERDRPYEQYF	TGTGCCAGCAGCGAGCGGGACCGACCCTACGAGCAGTACTTC
TRBV7-8	TRBD2	NA	TRBJ2-5	CASSYRTSGSQETQYF	TGTGCCAGCAGCTATCGGACTAGCGGGTCCCAAGAGACCCAGTACTTC
TRBV5-4	NA	NA	TRBJ2-5	CASSTGLQETQYF	TGTGCCAGCAGCACGGGACTTCAAGAGACCCAGTACTTC
TRBV30	NA	NA	TRBJ2-1	CAWSVQELYNEQFF	TGTGCCTGGAGTGTACAGGAGCTCTACAATGAGCAGTTCTTC
TRBV27	TRBD1	few	TRBJ1-5	CASTPTGFNQPQHF	TGTGCCAGCACCCCGACAGGGTTCAATCAGCCCCAGCATTTT
TRBV6-1	TRBD1	NA	TRBJ1-2	CASSEPVAGWTGDGYTF	TGTGCCAGCAGTGAACCCGTGGCGGGCTGGACAGGGGATGGCTACACCTTC
TRBV19	NA	NA	TRBJ1-2	CASRNSGRNGYGYTF	TGTGCATCGCGAAATTCAGGGAGGAATGGCTATGGCTACACCTTC
TRBV6-5	NA	NA	TRBJ1-3	CASSPTVSGNTIYF	TGTGCCAGCAGTCCCACGGTCTCTGGAAACACCATATATTTT
TRBV6-5	NA	few	TRBJ1-4	CASSYRGPKEKLFF	TGTGCCAGCAGTTACAGGGGCCCTAAGGAAAAACTGTTTTTT
TRBV7-8	NA	once	TRBJ2-1	CASSDGTLRNEQFF	TGTGCCAGCAGCGACGGGACTCTCAGAAATGAGCAGTTCTTC
TRBV4-3	NA	NA	TRBJ1-5	CASSQGSGLNQPQHF	TGCGCCAGCAGCCAAGGGAGCGGCCTCAATCAGCCCCAGCATTTT
TRBV2	NA	NA	TRBJ1-5	CASRGLRGSQPQHF	TGTGCCAGCAGGGGTCTAAGGGGGAGTCAGCCCCAGCATTTT